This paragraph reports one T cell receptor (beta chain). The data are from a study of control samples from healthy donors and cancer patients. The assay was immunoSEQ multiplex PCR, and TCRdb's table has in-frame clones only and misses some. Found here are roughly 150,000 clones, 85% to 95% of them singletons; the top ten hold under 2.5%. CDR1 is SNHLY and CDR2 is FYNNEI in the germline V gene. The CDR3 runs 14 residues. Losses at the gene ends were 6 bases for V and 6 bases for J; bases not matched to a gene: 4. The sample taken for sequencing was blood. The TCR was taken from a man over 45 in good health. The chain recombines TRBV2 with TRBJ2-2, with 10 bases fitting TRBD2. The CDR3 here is CASRGGLAAGELFF. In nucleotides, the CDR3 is TGTGCCAGCAGGGGAGGACTAGCGGCCGGGGAGCTGTTTTTT.